This T cell receptor (beta chain) was obtained from a study of somatic mutations in cytotoxic T cells in rheumatoid arthritis. Study details: Patient blood was drawn as 30 ml EDTA; the draw came right after diagnosis and before any treatment. In some cases, T-cell populations stained with V beta antibodies were flow-sorted at nearly 100% purity, and these included V beta1+ cells sequenced for TCRB. General study points: CD8+ clonality rose with age in rheumatoid arthritis patients, unlike in healthy controls.

Both CD4+ and CD8+ cells were separated through positive magnetic bead selection, and their purity was verified using flow cytometry. In the case of this clone: Its antigen is currently unknown.

Data came from immunoSEQ multiplex PCR; TCRdb stores just in-frame clones and leaves some out. The profile shows almost 15,000 clones, 72% of them singletons. The ends lost 0 bases at V and 0 bases at J; junction bases unmatched: 6. The CDR3 runs to 17 residues. CDR1 SGHRS and CDR2 YFSETQ come from the germline V gene. Specimen: CD8+ T cells sorted from blood. This chain joins TRBV5-1 and TRBJ2-3; TRBD2 agrees at 8 bases. This TCR came from an adult with rheumatoid arthritis. The CDR3 sequence is CASSLVTAGESTDTQYF. The CDR3 DNA sequence: TGCGCCAGCAGCTTGGTTACAGCGGGGGAAAGCACAGATACGCAGTATTTT.